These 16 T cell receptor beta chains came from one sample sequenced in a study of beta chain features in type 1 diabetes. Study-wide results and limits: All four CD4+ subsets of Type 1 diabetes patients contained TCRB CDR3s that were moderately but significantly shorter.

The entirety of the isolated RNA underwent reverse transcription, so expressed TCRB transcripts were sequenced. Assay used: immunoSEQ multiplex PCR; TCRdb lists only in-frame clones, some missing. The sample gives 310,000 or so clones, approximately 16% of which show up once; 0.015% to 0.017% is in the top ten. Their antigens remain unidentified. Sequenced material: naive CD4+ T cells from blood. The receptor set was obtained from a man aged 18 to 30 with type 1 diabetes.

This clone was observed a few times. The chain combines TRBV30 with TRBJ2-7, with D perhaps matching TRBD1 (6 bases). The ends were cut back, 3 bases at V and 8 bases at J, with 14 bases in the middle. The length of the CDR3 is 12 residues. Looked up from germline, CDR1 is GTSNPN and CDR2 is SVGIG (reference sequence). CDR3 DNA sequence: TGTGCCTGGAGGGATCTAGGACAGAAGCAGTACTTC. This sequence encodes CAWRDLGQKQYF.

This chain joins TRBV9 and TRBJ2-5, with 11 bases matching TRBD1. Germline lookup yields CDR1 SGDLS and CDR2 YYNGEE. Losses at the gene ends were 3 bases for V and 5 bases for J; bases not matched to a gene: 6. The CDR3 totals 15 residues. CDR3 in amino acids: CASSAGTGGWETQYF. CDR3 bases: TGTGCCAGCAGCGCCGGGACAGGGGGTTGGGAGACCCAGTACTTC. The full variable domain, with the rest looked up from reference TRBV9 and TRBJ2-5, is DSGVTQTPKHLITATGQRVTLRCSPRSGDLSVYWYQQSLDQGLQFLIQYYNGEERAKGNILERFSAQQFPDLHSELNLSSLELGDSALYFCASSAGTGGWETQYFGPGTRLLVL.

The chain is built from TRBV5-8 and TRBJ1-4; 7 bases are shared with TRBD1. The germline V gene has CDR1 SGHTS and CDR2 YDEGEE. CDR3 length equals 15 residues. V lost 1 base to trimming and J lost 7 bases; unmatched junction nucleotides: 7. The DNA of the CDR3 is TGTGCCAGCAGCTTGAATACTTGGACAGGTGAAAAACTGTTTTTT. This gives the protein CASSLNTWTGEKLFF. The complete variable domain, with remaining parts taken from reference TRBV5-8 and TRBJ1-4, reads EAGVTQSPTHLIKTRGQQATLRCSPISGHTSVYWYQQALGLGLQFLLWYDEGEERNRGNFPPRFSGRQFPNYSSELNVNALELEDSALYLCASSLNTWTGEKLFFGSGTQLSVL.

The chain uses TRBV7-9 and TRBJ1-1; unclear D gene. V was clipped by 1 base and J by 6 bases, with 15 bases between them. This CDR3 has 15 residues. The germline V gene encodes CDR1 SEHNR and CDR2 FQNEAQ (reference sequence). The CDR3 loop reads CASSLVAGPSPEAFF. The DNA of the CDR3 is TGTGCCAGCAGCTTAGTGGCAGGCCCATCCCCTGAAGCTTTCTTT.

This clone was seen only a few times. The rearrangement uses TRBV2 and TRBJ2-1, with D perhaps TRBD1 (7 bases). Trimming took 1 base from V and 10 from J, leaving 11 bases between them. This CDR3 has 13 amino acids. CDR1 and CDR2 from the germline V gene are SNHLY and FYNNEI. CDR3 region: CASSEGQGGEQFF. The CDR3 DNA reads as TGTGCCAGCAGTGAAGGGCAGGGGGGCGAGCAGTTCTTC.

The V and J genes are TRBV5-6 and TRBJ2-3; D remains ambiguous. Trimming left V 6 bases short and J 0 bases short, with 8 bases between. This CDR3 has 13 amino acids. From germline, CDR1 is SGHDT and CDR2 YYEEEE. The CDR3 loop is CASKSTSTDTQYF. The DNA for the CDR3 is TGTGCCAGCAAATCTACTAGCACAGATACGCAGTATTTT.

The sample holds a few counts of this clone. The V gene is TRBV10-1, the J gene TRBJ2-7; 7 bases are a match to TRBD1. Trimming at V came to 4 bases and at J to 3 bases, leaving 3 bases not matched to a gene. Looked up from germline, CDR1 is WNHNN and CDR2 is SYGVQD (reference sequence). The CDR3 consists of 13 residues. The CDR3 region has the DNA TGCGCCAGCAGTGGAGGGGACAGCTACGAGCAGTACTTC. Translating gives CASSGGDSYEQYF.

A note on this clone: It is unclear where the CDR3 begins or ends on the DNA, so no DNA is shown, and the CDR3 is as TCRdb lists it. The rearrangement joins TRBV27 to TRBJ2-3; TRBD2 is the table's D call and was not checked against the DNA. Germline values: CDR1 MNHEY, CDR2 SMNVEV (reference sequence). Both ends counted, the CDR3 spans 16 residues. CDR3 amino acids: CASSSSGLGGTDTQYF.

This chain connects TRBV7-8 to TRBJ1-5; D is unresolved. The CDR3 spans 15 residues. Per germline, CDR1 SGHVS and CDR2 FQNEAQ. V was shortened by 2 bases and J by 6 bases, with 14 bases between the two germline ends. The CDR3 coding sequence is TGTGCCAGCAGCTTAAGAGCGGGTGTAAGTCAGCCCCAGCATTTT. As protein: CASSLRAGVSQPQHF.

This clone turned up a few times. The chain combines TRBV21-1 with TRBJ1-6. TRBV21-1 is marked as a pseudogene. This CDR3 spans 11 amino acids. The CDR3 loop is CASSGGSPLHF. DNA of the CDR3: TGTGCCAGCAGCGGCGGCTCACCCCTCCACTTT.

CDR3 loop: CASSPGTSGSADTQYF. The CDR3 DNA follows: TGCGCCAGCAGCCCCGGGACTAGCGGGAGTGCAGATACGCAGTATTTT. The rearrangement joins TRBV4-1 to TRBJ2-3, with 14 bases aligning to TRBD2. Germline V lookup: CDR1 MGHRA, CDR2 YSYEKL. This CDR3 region has 16 residues. Germline trimming cut 4 bases from V and 4 bases from J; bases unmatched to any gene: 4.

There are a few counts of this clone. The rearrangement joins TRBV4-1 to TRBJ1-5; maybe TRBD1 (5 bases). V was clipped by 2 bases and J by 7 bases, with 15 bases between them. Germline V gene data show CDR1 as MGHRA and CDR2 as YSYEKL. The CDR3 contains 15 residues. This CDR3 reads CASSQTITGSQPQHF. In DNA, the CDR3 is TGCGCCAGCAGCCAAACCATTACAGGCAGCCAGCCCCAGCATTTT.

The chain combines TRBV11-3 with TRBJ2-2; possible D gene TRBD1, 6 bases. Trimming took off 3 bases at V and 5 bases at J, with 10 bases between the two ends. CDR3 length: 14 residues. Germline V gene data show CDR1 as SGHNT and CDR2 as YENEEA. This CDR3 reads CASSFDGQTGELFF. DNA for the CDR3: TGTGCCAGCAGCTTCGATGGACAGACCGGGGAGCTGTTTTTT. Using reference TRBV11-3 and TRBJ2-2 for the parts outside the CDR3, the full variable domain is EAGVVQSPRYKIIEKKQPVAFWCNPISGHNTLYWYLQNLGQGPELLIRYENEEAVDDSQLPKDRFSAERLKGVDSTLKIQPAELGDSAVYLCASSFDGQTGELFFGEGSRLTVL.

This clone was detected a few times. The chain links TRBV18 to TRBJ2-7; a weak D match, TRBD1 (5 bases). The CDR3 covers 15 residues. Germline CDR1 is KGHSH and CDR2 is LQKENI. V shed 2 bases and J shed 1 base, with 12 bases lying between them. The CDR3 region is CASSPESQGSYEQYF. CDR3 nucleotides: TGTGCCAGCTCACCAGAGTCGCAGGGATCCTACGAGCAGTACTTC.

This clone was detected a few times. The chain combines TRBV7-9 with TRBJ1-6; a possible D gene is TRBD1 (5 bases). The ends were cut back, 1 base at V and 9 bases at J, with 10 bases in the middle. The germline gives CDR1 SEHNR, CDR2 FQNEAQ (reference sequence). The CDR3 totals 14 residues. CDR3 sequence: CASSLVFGGSPLHF. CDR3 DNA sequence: TGTGCCAGCAGCTTAGTTTTCGGGGGTTCACCCCTCCACTTT.

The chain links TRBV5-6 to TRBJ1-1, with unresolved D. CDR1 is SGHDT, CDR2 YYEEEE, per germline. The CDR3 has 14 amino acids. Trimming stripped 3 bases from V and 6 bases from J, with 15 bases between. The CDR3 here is CASSSLVGSAEAFF. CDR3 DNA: TGTGCCAGCAGCTCTCTCGTGGGGAGCGCTGAAGCTTTCTTT.